Listed here are 17 T cell receptor beta chains from one sample, sequenced in a study of graft-versus-host responses after intestinal transplantation. Profiled with immunoSEQ multiplex PCR; TCRdb holds only in-frame clones, not every one. The data hold some 130,000 clones, with around nine tenths observed a single time. Their specific antigens are unknown. This material consisted of unstimulated CD4+ T cells sorted from spleen or lymph node cells, taken before intestinal transplant. Receptors were obtained from a human donor who received an intestinal transplant.

The V call is TRBV5-1, the J call TRBJ2-5; 10 nucleotides align to TRBD2. The CDR3 runs to 16 residues. CDR1 is SGHRS and CDR2 is YFSETQ in the germline V gene. Unmatched junction bases numbered 11, after V lost 4 bases and J lost 5 bases. The CDR3 sequence: CASSGPQRGGRETQYF. CDR3 nucleotide sequence: TGCGCCAGCAGCGGCCCTCAGCGGGGGGGCCGGGAGACCCAGTACTTC.

The chain has TRBV7-9 and TRBJ1-2, with 7 nucleotides matching TRBD1. There are 14 residues in the CDR3. CDR1 is SEHNR, CDR2 FQNEAQ, per germline (reference sequence). V dropped 0 bases and J dropped 5; count of bases not matched to a gene: 3. This chain's CDR3 is CASSLADRRYGYTF. CDR3 nucleotides: TGTGCCAGCAGCTTAGCGGACAGGCGGTATGGCTACACCTTC. Looking up the rest from reference TRBV7-9 and TRBJ1-2 gives the full variable domain: DTGVSQNPRHKITKRGQNVTFRCDPISEHNRLYWYRQTLGQGPEFLTYFQNEAQLEKSRLLSDRFSAERPKGSFSTLEIQRTEQGDSAMYLCASSLADRRYGYTFGSGTRLTVV.

The CDR3 nucleotides read TGCGCCAGCAGTGATGCTAGCGGGGGCCGCCACGAGCAGTACTTC. Its translation is CASSDASGGRHEQYF. The chain is built from TRBV10-2 and TRBJ2-7, with TRBD2 matching over 10 bases. Germline trimming cut 3 bases from V and 5 bases from J; bases unmatched to any gene: 7. This CDR3 has 15 amino acids. Per the germline V gene, CDR1 is WSHSY and CDR2 is SAAADI.

This rearrangement joins TRBV7-3 to TRBJ2-1; weak D call: TRBD1 (6 bases). Trimming removed 4 bases at V and 4 bases at J, with 14 bases between. The CDR3 has 15 amino acids. CDR1 and CDR2 (germline): SGHTA, FQGTGA. CDR3 DNA sequence: TGTGCCAGCAGCTCGTCACAGGGAACTTACAATGAGCAGTTCTTC. It encodes CASSSSQGTYNEQFF. Variable domain in full (rest from reference TRBV7-3 and TRBJ2-1): GAGVSQTPSNKVTEKGKYVELRCDPISGHTALYWYRQSLGQGPEFLIYFQGTGAADDSGLPNDRFFAVRPEGSVSTLKIQRTERGDSAVYLCASSSSQGTYNEQFFGPGTRLTVL.

The chain couples TRBV7-3 to TRBJ2-2; D is unresolved. This CDR3 spans 15 amino acids. Trimming cost V 4 bases and J 1 base, with 10 bases left between them. CDR1 SGHTA and CDR2 FQGTGA come from the germline V gene. DNA of the CDR3: TGTGCCAGCAGCTCCGGACCCCAGAACACCGGGGAGCTGTTTTTT. Residues: CASSSGPQNTGELFF.

This sequence joins TRBV5-1 and TRBJ2-1; the D is unclear. Germline V gene data show CDR1 as SGHRS and CDR2 as YFSETQ. The CDR3 runs 13 residues. The V end lost 5 bases, the J end lost 6 bases, and 12 bases lay between the germline ends. Written as DNA, the CDR3 is TGCGCCAGCAGGGTCGCAGGTGCCAATGAGCAGTTCTTC. As protein: CASRVAGANEQFF.

The chain carries TRBV6-5 and TRBJ1-2; maybe TRBD1 (6 bases). The V gene lost 0 bases and the J gene lost 7 bases, with 12 bases spanning the gap. Germline V gene lookup returns CDR1 MNHEY and CDR2 SVGAGI. CDR3 length: 14 amino acids. CDR3 sequence (DNA): TGTGCCAGCAGTTACTCGAGCAGGGGTGGTGGCTACACCTTC. This gives the protein CASSYSSRGGGYTF.

This clone was seen only once. The V call is TRBV2, the J call TRBJ1-1; perhaps TRBD1 as D (6 bases). This CDR3 contains 15 residues. The V end was cut by 4 bases, the J end by 1 base, with 13 bases between. In germline, CDR1 is SNHLY, CDR2 FYNNEI. The CDR3 region is CASSGAGVGNTEAFF. The CDR3 coding sequence is TGTGCCAGCAGTGGGGCAGGGGTGGGGAACACTGAAGCTTTCTTT.

The chain couples TRBV19 to TRBJ1-2; 7 bases map to TRBD1. J was trimmed by 4 bases and V by 0 bases; bases with no gene match: 14. Looked up from germline, CDR1 is LNHDA and CDR2 is SQIVND (reference sequence). The CDR3 runs to 18 residues. The CDR3 is CASSIDLDRGGKGYGYTF. CDR3 nucleotide sequence: TGTGCCAGTAGTATAGATCTTGACCGAGGGGGCAAGGGCTATGGCTACACCTTC.

The count of this clone is one. The chain links TRBV5-4 to TRBJ1-2, with D maybe TRBD1 (5 bases). Trimming removed 0 bases from V and 5 bases from J, with 14 bases in between. The CDR3 runs to 15 residues. Germline V gene sequence: CDR1 SGHNT, CDR2 YYREEE (reference sequence). CDR3 DNA sequence: TGTGCCAGCAGCTTGGGGGGGAAACGTCCGTATGGCTACACCTTC. Translated, it gives CASSLGGKRPYGYTF.

The chain combines TRBV29-1 with TRBJ2-7, with unresolved D. Germline V gives CDR1 SQVTM, CDR2 ANQGSEA. Trimming shortened V by 4 bases and J by 2 bases, and 6 bases separated the two germline ends. This CDR3 contains 11 residues. DNA of the CDR3: TGCAGCGTTGGTGGCGCCTACGAGCAGTACTTC. This gives the protein CSVGGAYEQYF.

J is TRBJ2-7 and V is TRBV6-5; the D gene is possibly TRBD1 (6 bases). CDR3 length equals 14 residues. The germline CDR1 and CDR2 sequences are MNHEY and SVGAGI. V was shortened by 6 bases and J by 7 bases, with 19 bases between the two germline ends. CDR3 nucleotide sequence: TGTGCCAGCAGCTCAGGGGACCGGGTGGGTGAGCAGTACTTC. This gives the protein CASSSGDRVGEQYF.

This chain joins TRBV4-3 and TRBJ1-2; no firm D call. The CDR3 sequence is 13 residues long. With 1 base removed from V and 5 bases from J, the gap between germline ends came to 8 bases. In germline, CDR1 is LGHNA, CDR2 YSLEER. CDR3 region: CASSQGSQYGYTF. CDR3 DNA: TGCGCCAGCAGCCAAGGGAGCCAGTATGGCTACACCTTC.

The chain employs TRBV5-1 and TRBJ2-1; D is perhaps TRBD2 (6 bases). V was cut by 2 bases and J by 9 bases, with 12 bases left in between. This CDR3 is 13 amino acids long. The germline gives CDR1 SGHRS, CDR2 YFSETQ. CDR3 loop: CASSLEGRSEQFF. CDR3 nucleotides: TGCGCCAGCAGCTTAGAGGGGAGGAGTGAGCAGTTCTTC.

The V and J genes are TRBV5-1 and TRBJ1-2, with D unclear. Germline V gene lookup returns CDR1 SGHRS and CDR2 YFSETQ. V was pared by 5 bases and J by 2 bases, with 7 bases between. The CDR3 runs to 12 residues. The CDR3 here is CASSSQNYGYTF. Here the CDR3 DNA reads TGCGCCAGCAGTAGTCAGAACTATGGCTACACCTTC.

This sequence joins TRBV5-1 and TRBJ2-7; TRBD2 agrees at 8 bases. The CDR3 is made up of 16 amino acids. The V and J ends lost 4 bases and 4 bases, in that order; junction bases with no gene match: 13. Germline V CDR1 and CDR2: SGHRS, YFSETQ. Here the CDR3 DNA reads TGCGCCAGCAGCCGGACTAGCACCGGGTTTTTTTACGAGCAGTACTTC. Translation: CASSRTSTGFFYEQYF.

CDR3 sequence: CASSSLAGGVTDTQYF. The CDR3 coding sequence is TGCGCCAGCAGCTCCCTAGCGGGGGGCGTCACAGATACGCAGTATTTT. The chain uses TRBV5-1 and TRBJ2-3, with 11 bases matching TRBD2. CDR3 length equals 16 residues. V dropped 3 bases and J dropped 2; count of bases not matched to a gene: 5. CDR1 is SGHRS and CDR2 is YFSETQ in the germline V gene.